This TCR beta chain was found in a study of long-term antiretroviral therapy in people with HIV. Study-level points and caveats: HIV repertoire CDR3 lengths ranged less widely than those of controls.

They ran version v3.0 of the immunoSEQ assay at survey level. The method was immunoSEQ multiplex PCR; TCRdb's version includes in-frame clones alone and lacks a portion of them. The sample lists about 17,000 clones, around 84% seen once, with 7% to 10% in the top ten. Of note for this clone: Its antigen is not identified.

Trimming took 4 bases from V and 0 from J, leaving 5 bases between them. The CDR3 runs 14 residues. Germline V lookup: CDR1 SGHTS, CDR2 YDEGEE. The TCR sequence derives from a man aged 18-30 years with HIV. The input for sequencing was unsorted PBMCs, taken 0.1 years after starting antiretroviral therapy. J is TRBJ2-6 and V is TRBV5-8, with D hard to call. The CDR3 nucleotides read TGTGCCAGCAGCAGAAACTCTGGGGCCAACGTCCTGACTTTC. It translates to CASSRNSGANVLTF.